This TCR beta chain emerged from a study of T cell changes during pregnancy in multiple sclerosis. Generated by immunoSEQ multiplex PCR, the TCRdb table keeps only in-frame clones and is missing some. Among roughly 17,000 clones listed, more than 75% were seen once. V gave up 0 bases and J gave up 1 base, with 15 bases separating them. CDR1 is SGHTA, CDR2 FQGTGA, per germline. This CDR3 spans 17 amino acids. This sequence originates from a female donor with multiple sclerosis, enrolled in a pregnancy study. The sequencing here drew on CD8+ T cells from peripheral blood mononuclear cells, taken after pregnancy. The chain carries TRBV7-3 and TRBJ1-1; no firm D call. The CDR3 DNA is TGTGCCAGCAGCTTAACCCCGGGAGACCTACCGAACACTGAAGCTTTCTTT. Protein product: CASSLTPGDLPNTEAFF.